Listed below are T cell receptor beta chains from one sample, sequenced in a study of technical replicates of blood from a handful of donors. Data came from immunoSEQ multiplex PCR; TCRdb stores just in-frame clones and leaves some out. The table lists some 93,000 clones, about 96% of them singletons, with about 0.25% in the top ten. Sequenced: T cells isolated from PBMCs. The receptors derive from a human donor in good health. Each CDR3 is given with its conserved first and last residue. A D gene is named only where the DNA matches it firmly. Clone sizes are given selectively: once, few, many, or a class where the clone is expanded.

D: NA
size: NA
V: TRBV7-6
J: TRBJ2-5
CDR3: CASSPHLSLNNQETQYF
DNA: TGTGCCAGCAGCCCTCACCTGTCACTAAACAACCAAGAGACCCAGTACTTC

D: NA
size: NA
V: TRBV28
J: TRBJ1-2
CDR3: CASSLGGGYGYTF
DNA: TGTGCCAGCAGTTTAGGGGGGGGCTATGGCTACACCTTC

D: NA
size: NA
V: TRBV7-9
J: TRBJ1-3
CDR3: CASRGASSGNTIYF
DNA: TGTGCCAGCAGGGGAGCCTCCTCTGGAAACACCATATATTTT

D: NA
size: NA
V: TRBV27
J: TRBJ2-7
CDR3: CASSFLQGRKSYEQYF
DNA: TGTGCCAGCAGTTTCCTCCAGGGGCGCAAATCCTACGAGCAGTACTTC

D: NA
size: few
V: TRBV6-5
J: TRBJ1-5
CDR3: CASSYSRGQPQHF
DNA: TGTGCCAGCAGTTACTCGCGGGGTCAGCCCCAGCATTTT

D: NA
size: NA
V: TRBV19
J: TRBJ1-1
CDR3: CASSTSDSLDTEAFF
DNA: TGTGCCAGTAGTACCTCCGACAGCCTGGACACTGAAGCTTTCTTT

D: NA
size: NA
V: TRBV6-1
J: TRBJ2-5
CDR3: CASSEQLFYGGAGETQYF
DNA: TGTGCCAGCAGTGAGCAGTTATTTTATGGGGGCGCTGGGGAGACCCAGTACTTC

D: NA
size: NA
V: TRBV29-1
J: TRBJ2-6
CDR3: CSVEDHFSGANVLTF
DNA: TGCAGCGTTGAAGACCATTTCTCTGGGGCCAACGTCCTGACTTTC

D: NA
size: NA
V: TRBV27
J: TRBJ2-1
CDR3: CASSLGLPYNEQFF
DNA: TGTGCCAGCAGTTTAGGACTTCCTTACAATGAGCAGTTCTTC

D: TRBD2
size: NA
V: TRBV25-1
J: TRBJ2-3
CDR3: CASLAGGINTQYF
DNA: TGTGCCAGCCTAGCGGGAGGAATTAATACGCAGTATTTT

D: TRBD2
size: NA
V: TRBV5-1
J: TRBJ2-1
CDR3: CASSLAGVAGVAEQFF
DNA: TGCGCCAGCAGCTTGGCCGGAGTAGCGGGAGTAGCTGAGCAGTTCTTC

D: TRBD1
size: NA
V: TRBV5-1
J: TRBJ2-5
CDR3: CASSPTGETGRETQYF
DNA: TGCGCCAGCAGCCCCACAGGGGAGACAGGGCGAGAGACCCAGTACTTC

D: TRBD1
size: NA
V: TRBV25-1
J: TRBJ2-5
CDR3: CASSPQGARETQYF
DNA: TGTGCCAGCAGTCCGCAGGGGGCCCGGGAGACCCAGTACTTC